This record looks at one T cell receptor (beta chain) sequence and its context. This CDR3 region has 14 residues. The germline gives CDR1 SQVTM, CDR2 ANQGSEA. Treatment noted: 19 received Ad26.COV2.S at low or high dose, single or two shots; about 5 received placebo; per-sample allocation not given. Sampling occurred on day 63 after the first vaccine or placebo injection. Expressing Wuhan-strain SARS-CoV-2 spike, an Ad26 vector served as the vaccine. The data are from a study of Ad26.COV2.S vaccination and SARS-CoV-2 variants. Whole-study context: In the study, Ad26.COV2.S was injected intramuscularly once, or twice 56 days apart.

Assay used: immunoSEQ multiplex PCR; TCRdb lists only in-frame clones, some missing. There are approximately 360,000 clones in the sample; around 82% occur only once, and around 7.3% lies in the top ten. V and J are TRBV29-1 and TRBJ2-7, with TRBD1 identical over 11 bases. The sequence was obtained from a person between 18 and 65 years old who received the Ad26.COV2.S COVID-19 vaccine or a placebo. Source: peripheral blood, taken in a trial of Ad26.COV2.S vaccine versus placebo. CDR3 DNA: TGCGGCGCCGTACCTGGGACAGGGGGCTACGAGCAGTACTTC. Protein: CGAVPGTGGYEQYF.